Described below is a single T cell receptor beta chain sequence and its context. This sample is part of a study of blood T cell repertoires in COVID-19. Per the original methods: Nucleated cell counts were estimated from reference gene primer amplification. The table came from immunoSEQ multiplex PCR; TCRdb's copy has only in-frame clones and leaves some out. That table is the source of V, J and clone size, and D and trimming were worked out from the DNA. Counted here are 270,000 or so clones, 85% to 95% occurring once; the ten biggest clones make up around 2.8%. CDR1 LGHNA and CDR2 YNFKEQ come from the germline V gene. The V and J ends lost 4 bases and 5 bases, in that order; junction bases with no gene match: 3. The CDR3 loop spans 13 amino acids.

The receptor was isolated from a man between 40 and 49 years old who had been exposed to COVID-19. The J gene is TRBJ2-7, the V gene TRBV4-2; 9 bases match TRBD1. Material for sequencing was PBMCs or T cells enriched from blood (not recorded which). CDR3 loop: CASSPGQGNEQYF. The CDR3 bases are TGTGCCAGCAGCCCTGGACAGGGGAACGAGCAGTACTTC.